The clone carrying this T cell receptor (beta chain) was seen repeatedly, ten times or more. The antigen remains undetermined. The term stable hyperthyroidism indicated an absence of ophthalmopathy within 18 months of follow-up. Clinical symptoms, serum thyroxine, TRAb, thyroid ultrasound and orbital computed tomography determined diagnosis. The data were obtained in a study of Graves' ophthalmopathy and Graves' hyperthyroidism. Background on the study: Ahead of any treatment, peripheral blood was obtained at the initial diagnosis. Study-level results: Ophthalmopathy could be told apart from stable hyperthyroidism by a 13-signature model (approximately 90% sensitivity, roughly 80% specificity).

Germline values: CDR1 MGHRA, CDR2 YSYEKL. CDR3 size: 15 residues. V was cut by 1 base and J by 7 bases, with 14 bases left in between. Beta-chain TCR CDR3 regions were amplified from RNA transcripts. The workflow started with a first-round RT-PCR run with HTBI primers and then moved on to a second-round multiplex PCR. TCRdb called the multiplex PCR reads again in MiXCR, with one record for every CDR3 protein. The sample holds roughly 400,000 distinct CDR3 sequences, about 18% seen once. The sequencing sample was made of peripheral blood. The origin of this receptor is an adult woman with stable Graves' hyperthyroidism. The chain carries TRBV4-1 and TRBJ1-5; maybe TRBD1 (5 bases). Here the CDR3 reads CASSQVYGGFQPQHF. The CDR3 nucleotides are TGCGCCAGCAGCCAAGTTTATGGGGGATTCCAGCCCCAGCATTTT.